This T cell receptor (beta chain) was identified during a study of blood T cell repertoires in COVID-19. Background on the study: Material from acute and convalescent COVID-19 was sourced from the United States, Italy and Spain. PBMCs, B-cell-depleted T cells, or T cells provided the cDNA or gDNA that made up the material.

Produced via immunoSEQ multiplex PCR; TCRdb's table is partial and in-frame only. The profile shows some 330,000 clones, approximately 89% of them singletons. The CDR3 is 13 amino acids. The germline CDR1 and CDR2 sequences are WNHNN and SYGVQD (reference sequence). Unmatched junction bases numbered 7, after V lost 6 bases and J lost 5 bases. This sequence joins TRBV10-1 and TRBJ2-7; 7 bases are a match to TRBD1. This TCR was recovered from a man in his thirties or forties who had recovered from COVID-19. Sequenced sample: PBMCs or T cells enriched from blood (not recorded which). The CDR3 nucleotides read TGCGCCAGCAGCGAAGACAGGGAACACGAGCAGTACTTC. This codes for CASSEDREHEQYF.